Listed here is a single T cell receptor beta chain. This clone was seen a few times. This clone's antigen is unknown. Within one base of it there is no much larger clone, and no base qualities were kept. TCRbeta CDR3 regions were amplified from genomic DNA using the immunoSEQ Assay, a bias-controlled multiplex PCR. In the authors' own workflow: The number of nucleated cells in each sample was estimated by amplification of reference gene primers within the assay. To quantify the absolute abundance of each unique TCRbeta CDR3 rearrangement, sequence reads were collapsed and filtered. For each sample, productive Simpson clonality was calculated by taking the square root of Simpson's diversity index across productive rearrangements. TCRdb took this table from immuneACCESS and kept in-frame rearrangements with V and J called. Such tables lack part of the clones; where checked against another copy, unresolved V genes explain under half of the gap, and the rest is unexplained. V, J and clone size are taken as reported in that table, and D and trimming were inferred from the DNA itself. For this sample there are about 190,000 clones; about 88% appear just once. 1.1% of the sample is taken by the ten largest.

The germline V gene specifies SNHLY as CDR1 and FYNNEI as CDR2. Between the V and J ends, shortened by 4 bases and 8 bases respectively, the junction contains 15 bases. There are 14 amino acids in the CDR3, from cysteine to phenylalanine inclusive. CDR3 DNA is the only sequence kept; it has 42 bases, read in frame from the first base. This entry belongs to a study of blood T cell repertoires in COVID-19 (dated by TCRdb to about 2020). Study-level background: Samples covering the acute and convalescent phases of COVID-19 were provided by collaborators in the United States, Italy and Spain. The prospective study material was composed of cDNA or gDNA derived from T cells, B-cell-depleted T cells, or PBMCs. Deeply sampled blood TCRbeta repertoires from subjects exposed to, actively infected with, or recovered from COVID-19 were included in the dataset. The repertoires were made available in a free public database intended to serve as a resource for research on the immune response to SARS-CoV-2. Samples came from the ongoing ImmuneRACE study (first 160 participants) plus 1,254 subjects from 6 global collaborators. Sample metadata almost always included a de-identified subject ID, COVID-19 status, age in years and sex. HLA class I and class II types, where available, came from metadata supplied by the sample provider rather than from assay-based typing.

Whole blood was collected in K2EDTA tubes by collaborating institutions according to the institutions' own protocols. For TCRbeta analysis, collaborators shipped samples in one of three forms: frozen whole blood, isolated PBMCs, or DNA extracted from either of those sample types. What the research found in general, with its limitations: The quantity of clinical and demographic metadata differed by source and by participant and was supplied without curation.

This sequence uses TRBV2 and TRBJ1-5; TRBD1 is possibly the D segment (6 matching bases). This receptor was obtained from a man aged 25 to 40 with acute or convalescent COVID-19. Sequenced material: peripheral blood. The DNA sequence reads TGTGCCAGCAGTGTACAGGGCCGTGTTGAGCCCCAGCATTTT. It specifies CASSVQGRVEPQHF.